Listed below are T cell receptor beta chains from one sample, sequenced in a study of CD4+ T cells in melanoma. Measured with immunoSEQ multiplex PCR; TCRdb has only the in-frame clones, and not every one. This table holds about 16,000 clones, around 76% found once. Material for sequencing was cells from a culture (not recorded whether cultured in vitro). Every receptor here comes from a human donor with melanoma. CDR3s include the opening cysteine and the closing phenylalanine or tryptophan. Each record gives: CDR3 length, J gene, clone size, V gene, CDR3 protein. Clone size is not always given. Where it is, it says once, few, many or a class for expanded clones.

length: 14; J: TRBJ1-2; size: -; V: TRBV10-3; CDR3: CAISARQFDYGYTF
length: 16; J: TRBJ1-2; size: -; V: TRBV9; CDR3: CASSPTGTGESFGYTF
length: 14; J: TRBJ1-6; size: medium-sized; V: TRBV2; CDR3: CASNRDEGNSPLHF
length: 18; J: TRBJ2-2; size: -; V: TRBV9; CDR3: CASSVTALRGAGTGELFF
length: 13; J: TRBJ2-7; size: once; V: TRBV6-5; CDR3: CASSVDGRYEQYF
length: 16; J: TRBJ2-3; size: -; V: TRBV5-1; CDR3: CASSLGTSWATDTQYF
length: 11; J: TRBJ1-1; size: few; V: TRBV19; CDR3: CASQKGAEAFF
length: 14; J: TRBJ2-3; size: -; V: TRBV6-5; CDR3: CASRVSRGARAQYF
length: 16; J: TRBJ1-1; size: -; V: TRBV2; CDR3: CASSDPYQGRELEAFF
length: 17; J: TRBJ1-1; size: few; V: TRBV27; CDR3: CASSPRTGRIANTEAFF
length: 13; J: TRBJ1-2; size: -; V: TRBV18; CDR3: CASSPLGQEEGTF
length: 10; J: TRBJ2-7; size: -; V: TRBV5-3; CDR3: CAREGYEQYF
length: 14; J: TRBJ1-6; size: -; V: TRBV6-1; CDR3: CASSSGPYNSPLHF
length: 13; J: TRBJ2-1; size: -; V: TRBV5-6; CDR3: CASSTQGPNEQFF
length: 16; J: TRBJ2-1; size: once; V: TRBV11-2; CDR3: CASSLLTSGGANEQFF
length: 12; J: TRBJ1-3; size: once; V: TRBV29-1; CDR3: CSVQSSGNTIYF
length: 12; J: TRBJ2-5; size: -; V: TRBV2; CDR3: CASNPGVETQYF
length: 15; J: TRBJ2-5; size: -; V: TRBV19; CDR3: CASSFTSGGRETQYF
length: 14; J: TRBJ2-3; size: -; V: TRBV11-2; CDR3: CASSSWGRTDTQYF
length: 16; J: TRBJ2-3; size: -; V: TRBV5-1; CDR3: CASSLGPSGPGDTQYF
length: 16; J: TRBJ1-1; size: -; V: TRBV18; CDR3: CASSPPQGRKDTEAFF
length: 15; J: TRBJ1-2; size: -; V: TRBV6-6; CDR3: CASSYAVQVSSGYTF
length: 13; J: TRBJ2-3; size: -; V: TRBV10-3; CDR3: CAIVGEIGDTQYF
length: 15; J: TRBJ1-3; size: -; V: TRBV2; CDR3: CASSETGRSGNTIYF
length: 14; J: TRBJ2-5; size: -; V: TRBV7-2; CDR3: CASSRDRGAETQYF
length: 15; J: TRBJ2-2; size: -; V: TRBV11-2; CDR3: CASRAGTVSTGELFF
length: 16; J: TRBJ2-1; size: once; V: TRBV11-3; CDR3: CASSLGVAGGYNEQFF
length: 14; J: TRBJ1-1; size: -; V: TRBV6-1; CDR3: CASRELTSNTEAFF
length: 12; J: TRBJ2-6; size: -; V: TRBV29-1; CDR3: CSVLYGANVLTF
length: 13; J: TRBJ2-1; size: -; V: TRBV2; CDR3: CASKEGSYNEQFF
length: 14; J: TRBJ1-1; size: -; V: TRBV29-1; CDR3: CSVAIGTDNGEAFF
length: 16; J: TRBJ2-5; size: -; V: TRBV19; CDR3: CASSIVTGGGLETQYF
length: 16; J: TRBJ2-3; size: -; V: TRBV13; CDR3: CASSLEPGGRGDTQYF
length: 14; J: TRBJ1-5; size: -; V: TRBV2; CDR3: CASSRSVGNQPQHF
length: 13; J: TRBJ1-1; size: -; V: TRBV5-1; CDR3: CASSLGGNTEAFF
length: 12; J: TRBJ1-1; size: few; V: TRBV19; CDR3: CASQTGNTEAFF
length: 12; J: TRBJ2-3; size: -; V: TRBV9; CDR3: CASSTRTDTQYF
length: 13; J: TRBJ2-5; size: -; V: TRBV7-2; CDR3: CASSLGIRETQYF
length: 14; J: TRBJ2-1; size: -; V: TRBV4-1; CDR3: CASSHPRVGPEQFF
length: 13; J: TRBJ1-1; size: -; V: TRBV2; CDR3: CASSRTGGSVAFF
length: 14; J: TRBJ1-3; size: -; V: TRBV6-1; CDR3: CASSEAWKGNTIYF
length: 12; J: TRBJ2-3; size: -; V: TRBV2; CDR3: CAASLDADTQYF
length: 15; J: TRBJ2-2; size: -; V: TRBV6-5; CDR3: CASSPLAGGTGELFF
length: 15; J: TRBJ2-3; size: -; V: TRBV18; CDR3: CASSPPLTGTDTQYF
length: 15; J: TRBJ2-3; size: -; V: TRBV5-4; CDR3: CASRGRGAGTDTQYF
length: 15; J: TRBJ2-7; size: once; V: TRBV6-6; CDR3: CASSYSTAGDYEQYF